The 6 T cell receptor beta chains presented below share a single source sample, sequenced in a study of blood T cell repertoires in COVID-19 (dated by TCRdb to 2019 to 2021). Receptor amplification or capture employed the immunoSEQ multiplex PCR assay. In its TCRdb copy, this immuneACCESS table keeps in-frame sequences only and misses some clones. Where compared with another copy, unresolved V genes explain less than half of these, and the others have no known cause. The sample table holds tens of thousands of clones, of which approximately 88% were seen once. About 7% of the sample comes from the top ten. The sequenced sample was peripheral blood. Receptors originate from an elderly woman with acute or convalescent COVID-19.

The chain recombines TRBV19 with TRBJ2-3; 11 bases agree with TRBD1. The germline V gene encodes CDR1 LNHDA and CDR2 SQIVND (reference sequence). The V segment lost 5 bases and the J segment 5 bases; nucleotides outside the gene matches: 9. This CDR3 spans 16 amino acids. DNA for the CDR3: TGTGCCAGTAGTGGCTACCGGGACAGGGGGATAGATACGCAGTATTTT. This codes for CASSGYRDRGIDTQYF. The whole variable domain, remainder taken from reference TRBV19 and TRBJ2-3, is DGGITQSPKYLFRKEGQNVTLSCEQNLNHDAMYWYRQDPGQGLRLIYYSQIVNDFQKGDIAEGYSVSREKKESFPLTVTSAQKNPTAFYLCASSGYRDRGIDTQYFGPGTRLTVL.

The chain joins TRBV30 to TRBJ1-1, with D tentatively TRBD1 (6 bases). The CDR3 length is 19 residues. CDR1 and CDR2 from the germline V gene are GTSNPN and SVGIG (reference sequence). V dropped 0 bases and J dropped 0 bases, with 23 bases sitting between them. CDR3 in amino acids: CAWSVLRTVRSNMNTEAFF. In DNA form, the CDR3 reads TGTGCCTGGAGTGTATTGCGGACAGTAAGGTCGAACATGAACACTGAAGCTTTCTTT.

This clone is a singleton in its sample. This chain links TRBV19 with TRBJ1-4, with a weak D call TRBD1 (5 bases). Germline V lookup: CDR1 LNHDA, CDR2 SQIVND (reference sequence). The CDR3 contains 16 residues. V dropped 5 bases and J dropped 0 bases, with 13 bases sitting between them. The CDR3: CASSEQGFATNEKLFF. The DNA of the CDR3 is TGTGCCAGTAGTGAGCAGGGTTTCGCAACTAATGAAAAACTGTTTTTT.

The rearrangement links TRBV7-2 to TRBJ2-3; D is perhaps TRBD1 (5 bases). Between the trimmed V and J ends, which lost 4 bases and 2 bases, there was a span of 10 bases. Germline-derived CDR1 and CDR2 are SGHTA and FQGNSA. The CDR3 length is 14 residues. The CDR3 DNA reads TGTGCCAGCAGCTCCAGGACAAACACAGATACGCAGTATTTT. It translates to CASSSRTNTDTQYF.

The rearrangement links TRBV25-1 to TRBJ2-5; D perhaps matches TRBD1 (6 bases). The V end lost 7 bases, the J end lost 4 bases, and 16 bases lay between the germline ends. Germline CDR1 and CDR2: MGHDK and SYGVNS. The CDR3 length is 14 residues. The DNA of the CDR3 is TGTGCCAGCATCGGGGTGGGGGCCGTAGAGACCCAGTACTTC. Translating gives CASIGVGAVETQYF.

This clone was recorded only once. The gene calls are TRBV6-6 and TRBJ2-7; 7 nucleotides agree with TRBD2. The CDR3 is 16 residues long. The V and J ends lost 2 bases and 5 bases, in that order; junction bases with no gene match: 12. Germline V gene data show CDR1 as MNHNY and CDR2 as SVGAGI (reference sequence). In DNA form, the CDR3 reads TGTGCCAGCAGTTACCCCCCCCCGGGGGGTTCCCACGAGCAGTACTTC. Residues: CASSYPPPGGSHEQYF.